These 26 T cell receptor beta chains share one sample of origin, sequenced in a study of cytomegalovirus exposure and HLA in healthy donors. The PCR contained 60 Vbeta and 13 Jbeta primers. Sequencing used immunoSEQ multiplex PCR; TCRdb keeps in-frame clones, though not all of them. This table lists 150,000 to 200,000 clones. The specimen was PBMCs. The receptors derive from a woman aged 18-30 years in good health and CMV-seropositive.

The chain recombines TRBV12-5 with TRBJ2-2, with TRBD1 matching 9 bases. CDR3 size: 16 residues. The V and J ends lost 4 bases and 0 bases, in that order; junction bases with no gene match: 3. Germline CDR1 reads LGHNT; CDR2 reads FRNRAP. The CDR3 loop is CASGSGQGSNTGELFF. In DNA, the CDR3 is TGTGCTAGTGGTTCGGGACAGGGTTCGAACACCGGGGAGCTGTTTTTT.

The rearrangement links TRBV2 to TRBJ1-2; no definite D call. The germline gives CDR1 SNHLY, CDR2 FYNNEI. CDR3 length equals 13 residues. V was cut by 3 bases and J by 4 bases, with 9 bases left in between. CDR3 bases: TGTGCCAGCAGTGACACAGCTCTCTATGGCTACACCTTC. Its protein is CASSDTALYGYTF.

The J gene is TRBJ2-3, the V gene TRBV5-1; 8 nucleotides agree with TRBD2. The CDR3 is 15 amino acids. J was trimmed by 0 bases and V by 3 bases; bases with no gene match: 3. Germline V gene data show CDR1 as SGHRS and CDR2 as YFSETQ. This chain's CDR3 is CASSSGLASTDTQYF. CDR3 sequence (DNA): TGCGCCAGCAGCTCCGGACTAGCAAGCACAGATACGCAGTATTTT.

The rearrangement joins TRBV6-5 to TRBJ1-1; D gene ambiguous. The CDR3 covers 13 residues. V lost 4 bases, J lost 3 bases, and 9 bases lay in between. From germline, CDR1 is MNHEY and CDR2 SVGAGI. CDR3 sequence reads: CASSSPRHTEAFF. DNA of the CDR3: TGTGCCAGCAGTTCCCCCAGGCACACTGAAGCTTTCTTT.

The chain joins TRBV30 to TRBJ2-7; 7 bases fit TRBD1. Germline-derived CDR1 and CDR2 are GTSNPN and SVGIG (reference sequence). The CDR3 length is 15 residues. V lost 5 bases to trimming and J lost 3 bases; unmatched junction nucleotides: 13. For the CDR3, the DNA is TGTGCCTGGTGGGACAGAAACGTTAACTTCTACGAGCAGTACTTC. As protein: CAWWDRNVNFYEQYF.

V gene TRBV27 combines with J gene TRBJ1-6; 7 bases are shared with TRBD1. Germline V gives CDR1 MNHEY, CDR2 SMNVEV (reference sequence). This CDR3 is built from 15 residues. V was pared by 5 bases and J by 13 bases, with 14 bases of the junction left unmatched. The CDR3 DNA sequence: TGTGCCAGCAGTCCCAAAACAGGGGTCGCTGGTCCCCTCCACTTT. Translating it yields CASSPKTGVAGPLHF.

CDR3 sequence (DNA): TGTGCCAGCAGCTTATTGGGGACAGGGGTTTCGGAGACCCAGTACTTC. It yields the protein CASSLLGTGVSETQYF. The chain links TRBV7-2 to TRBJ2-5; 10 nucleotides match TRBD1. This CDR3 comprises 16 residues. The V gene end was trimmed by 2 bases and the J gene end by 5 bases; junction bases not matched to a gene: 8. The V gene's germline CDR1 is SGHTA and CDR2 FQGNSA.

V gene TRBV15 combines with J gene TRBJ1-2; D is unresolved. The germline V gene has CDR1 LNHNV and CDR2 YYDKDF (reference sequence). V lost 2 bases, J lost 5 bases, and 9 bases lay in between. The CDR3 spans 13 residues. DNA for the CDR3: TGTGCCACCAGCAGACCTCGGGGTTATGGCTACACCTTC. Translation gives CATSRPRGYGYTF.

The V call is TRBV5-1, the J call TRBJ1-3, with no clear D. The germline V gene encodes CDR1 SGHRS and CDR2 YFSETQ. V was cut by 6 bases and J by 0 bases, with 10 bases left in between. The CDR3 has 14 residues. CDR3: CASKGRDSGNTIYF. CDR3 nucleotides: TGCGCCAGCAAGGGTCGGGACTCTGGAAACACCATATATTTT.

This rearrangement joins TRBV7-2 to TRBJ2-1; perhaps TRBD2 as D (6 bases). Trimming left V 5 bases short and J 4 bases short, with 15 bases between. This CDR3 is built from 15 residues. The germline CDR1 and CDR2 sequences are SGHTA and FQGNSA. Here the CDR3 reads CASSPRRGWYNEQFF. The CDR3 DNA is TGTGCCAGCAGCCCGCGGCGGGGATGGTACAATGAGCAGTTCTTC.

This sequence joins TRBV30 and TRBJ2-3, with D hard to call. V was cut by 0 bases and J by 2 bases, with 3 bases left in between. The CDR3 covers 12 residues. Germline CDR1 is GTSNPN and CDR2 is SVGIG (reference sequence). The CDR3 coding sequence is TGTGCCTGGAGTGTCCACACAGATACGCAGTATTTT. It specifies CAWSVHTDTQYF.

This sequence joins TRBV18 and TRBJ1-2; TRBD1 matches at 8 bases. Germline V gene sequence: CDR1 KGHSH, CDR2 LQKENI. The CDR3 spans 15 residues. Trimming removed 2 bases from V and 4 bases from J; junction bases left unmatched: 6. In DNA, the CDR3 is TGTGCCAGCTCACCATCGAGGGACAGGAGCTATGGCTACACCTTC. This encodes CASSPSRDRSYGYTF.

The DNA for the CDR3 is TGTGCCAGCAGTTTACTAGCAAGGAATGAGCAGTTCTTC. Encoded protein: CASSLLARNEQFF. The chain carries TRBV2 and TRBJ2-1; weak D call: TRBD2 (6 bases). CDR1 and CDR2 (germline): SNHLY, FYNNEI. The CDR3 runs 13 residues. V was trimmed by 5 bases and J by 7 bases, leaving 12 bases between them.

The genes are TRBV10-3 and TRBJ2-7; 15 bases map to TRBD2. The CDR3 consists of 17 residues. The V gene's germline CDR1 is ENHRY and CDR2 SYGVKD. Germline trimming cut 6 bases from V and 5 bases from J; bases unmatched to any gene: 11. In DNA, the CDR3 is TGTGCCATCAGCCCCGGGACTAGCGGGAGGAGAGTCGACGAGCAGTACTTC. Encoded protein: CAISPGTSGRRVDEQYF.

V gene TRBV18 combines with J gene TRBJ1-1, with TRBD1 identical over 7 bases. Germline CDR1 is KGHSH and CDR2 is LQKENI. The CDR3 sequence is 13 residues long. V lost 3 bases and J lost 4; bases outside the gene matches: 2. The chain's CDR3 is CASSPQGGTEAFF. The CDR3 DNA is TGTGCCAGCTCACCTCAGGGGGGCACTGAAGCTTTCTTT.

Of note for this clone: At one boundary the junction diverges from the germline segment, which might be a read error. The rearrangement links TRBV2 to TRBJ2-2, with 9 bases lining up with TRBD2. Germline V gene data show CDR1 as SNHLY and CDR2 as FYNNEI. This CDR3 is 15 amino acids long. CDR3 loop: CASSESSGNPGELFF. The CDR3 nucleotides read TGTGCCAGCAGTGAATCTAGCGGGAACCCCGGGGAGCTGTTTTTT.

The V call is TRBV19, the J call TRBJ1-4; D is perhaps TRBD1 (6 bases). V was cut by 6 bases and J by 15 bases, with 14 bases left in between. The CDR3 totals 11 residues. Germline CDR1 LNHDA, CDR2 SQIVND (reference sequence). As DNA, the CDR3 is TGTGCCAGTAGGAGGGGGAATCTTGTGTTTTTT. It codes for CASRRGNLVFF.

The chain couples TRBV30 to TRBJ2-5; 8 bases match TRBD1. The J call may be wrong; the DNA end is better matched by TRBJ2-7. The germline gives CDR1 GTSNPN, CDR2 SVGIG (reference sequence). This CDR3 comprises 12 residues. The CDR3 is CAFKTQGGEQYF. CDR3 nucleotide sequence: TGTGCCTTCAAGACACAGGGGGGCGAGCAGTACTTC.

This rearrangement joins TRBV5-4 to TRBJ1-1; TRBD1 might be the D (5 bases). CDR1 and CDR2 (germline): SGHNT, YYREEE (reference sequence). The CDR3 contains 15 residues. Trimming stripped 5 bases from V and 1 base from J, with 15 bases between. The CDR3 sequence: CASRPATTANTEAFF. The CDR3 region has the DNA TGTGCCAGCAGACCCGCAACGACAGCGAACACTGAAGCTTTCTTT.

The CDR3 protein is CASSTGRRGQFF. CDR3 nucleotide sequence: TGTGCCAGCAGCACCGGGAGGCGGGGGCAGTTCTTC. The chain combines TRBV6-5 with TRBJ2-1; TRBD2 matches at 7 bases. The CDR3 runs 12 residues. With 6 bases clipped from V and 12 bases from J, the junction kept 8 bases outside the gene matches. Germline values: CDR1 MNHEY, CDR2 SVGAGI.

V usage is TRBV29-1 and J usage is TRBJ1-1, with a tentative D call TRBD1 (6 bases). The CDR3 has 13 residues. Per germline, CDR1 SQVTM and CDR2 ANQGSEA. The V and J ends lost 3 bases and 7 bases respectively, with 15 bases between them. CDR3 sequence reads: CSVEGAVGREAFF. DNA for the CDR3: TGCAGCGTTGAGGGGGCAGTGGGGCGTGAAGCTTTCTTT.

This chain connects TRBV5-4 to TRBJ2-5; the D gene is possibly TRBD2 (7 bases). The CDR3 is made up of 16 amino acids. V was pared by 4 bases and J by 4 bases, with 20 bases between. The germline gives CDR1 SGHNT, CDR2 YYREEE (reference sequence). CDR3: CASSPRYGGLGETQYF. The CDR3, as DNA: TGTGCCAGCAGCCCGAGATACGGGGGGCTGGGAGAGACCCAGTACTTC.

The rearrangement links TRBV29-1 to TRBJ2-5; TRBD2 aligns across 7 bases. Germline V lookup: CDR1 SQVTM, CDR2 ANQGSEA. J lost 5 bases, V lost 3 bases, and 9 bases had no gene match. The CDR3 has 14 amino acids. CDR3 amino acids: CSVDTAGARETQYF. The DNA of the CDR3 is TGCAGCGTTGATACGGCGGGAGCTCGGGAGACCCAGTACTTC.

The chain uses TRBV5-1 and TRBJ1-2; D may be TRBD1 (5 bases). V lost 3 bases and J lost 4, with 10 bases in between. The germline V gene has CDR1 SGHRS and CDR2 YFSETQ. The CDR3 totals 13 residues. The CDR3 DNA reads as TGCGCCAGCAGCTACCAGACAGCCTATGGCTACACCTTC. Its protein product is CASSYQTAYGYTF.

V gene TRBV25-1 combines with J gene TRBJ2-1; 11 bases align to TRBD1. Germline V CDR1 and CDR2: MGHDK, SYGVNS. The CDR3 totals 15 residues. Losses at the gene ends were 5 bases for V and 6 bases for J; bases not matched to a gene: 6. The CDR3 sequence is CASSPRTGGVNEQFF. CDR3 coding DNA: TGTGCCAGCAGTCCGCGGACAGGGGGCGTCAATGAGCAGTTCTTC.

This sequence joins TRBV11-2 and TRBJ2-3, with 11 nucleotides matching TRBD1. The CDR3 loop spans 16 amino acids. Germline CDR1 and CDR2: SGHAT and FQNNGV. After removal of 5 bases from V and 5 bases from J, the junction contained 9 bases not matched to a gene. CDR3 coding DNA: TGTGCCAGCAGCCCGAGGAAGGGACAGGGGGAAGATACGCAGTATTTT. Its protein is CASSPRKGQGEDTQYF.